This T cell receptor beta chain comes out of a study of CD8 T cells in Susac syndrome. Study-wide context: Patients with Susac syndrome were therapy-naive, on corticosteroids, or on intravenous immunoglobulin alone at the time that blood was drawn.

cDNA came from approximately 0.5 to 1 ug RNA primed by random hexamers. TCRdb ran MiXCR on the immunoSEQ multiplex PCR reads and lists one entry per CDR3 protein. Of about 210,000 distinct CDR3 sequences listed, about 95% are singletons. V lost 5 bases and J 6 bases, leaving 10 bases between the germline ends. From germline, CDR1 is SGHTA and CDR2 FQGNSA. The CDR3 totals 12 residues. Sequences were obtained from CD4+ T cells from PBMCs. This clonotype was obtained from a human donor with Susac syndrome. This sequence joins TRBV7-2 and TRBJ2-5; a weak D match, TRBD1 (6 bases). For the CDR3, the DNA is TGTGCCAGCAGCCAGGGGTGGCAGACCCAGTACTTC. It yields the protein CASSQGWQTQYF.